This T cell receptor (beta chain) appears in the sequencing data of a study of shared clonotypes between healthy human individuals. Original analysis: As immunoSEQ supplied junction-only sequences (without quality scores), filtering differed. TCRdb's copy holds only in-frame clones and misses some; the assay was immunoSEQ multiplex PCR. That table is the source of V, J and clone size, and D and trimming were worked out from the DNA. The sample includes about 2.4 million clones, around nine tenths seen only once; the top ten take under 0.15%. CDR3 length: 16 amino acids. Trimming cost V 3 bases and J 1 base, with 15 bases left between them. Germline CDR1 and CDR2: MGHRA and YSYEKL.

V usage is TRBV4-1 and J usage is TRBJ1-2, with D possibly matching TRBD1 (6 bases). Specimen: naive CD4+ T cells sorted from blood. Subset of the sample: CD45RA+ positively selected. The sequence came from a man aged 18 to 30 in good health. CDR3: CASSHETGLLNYGYTF. The CDR3 DNA follows: TGCGCCAGCAGCCACGAGACAGGTCTCCTTAACTATGGCTACACCTTC.